This T cell receptor beta chain originates from a study of shared clonotypes between healthy human individuals (dated by TCRdb to between 2020 and 2021). Some background on the complete study: The cohort comprised a couple of women and a few men aged 18 to 49 years. For each donor, CD4 naive and CD4 memory were each run on three plates, CD8 naive on two plates, and CD8 memory on one plate. The study deeply sequenced blood TCR repertoires of about five healthy adults to estimate repertoire size and the extent of clonotype sharing between individuals. To increase sequencing depth and limit assay-specific biases, different laboratories used diverse techniques to prepare libraries and sequence TCR repertoires. Per donor, leukapheresis produced somewhere between about 0.94 and 9 billion PBMCs. The research as a whole found: Sampling was restricted to blood, and TCR repertoires in tissues likely differ from the TCR repertoires found in blood. Higher generation probabilities were observed for clonotypes shared by all four sorted-subset donors than for non-shared clonotypes. Pairwise subsampling led to the expectation that sequencing depth would affect the degree of clonotype sharing among donors. The small number of donors limited the genetic and exposure-history diversity represented. Larger estimated clonotype richness was generally found for naive subsets than for memory subsets. Across four donors, approximately 4.6% of naive CD4, around 3.3% of naive CD8, around 2.1% of memory CD4, and 0.3% to 0.45% of memory CD8 clonotypes were shared. Even with the large sequencing depth, rarefaction of the sorted-subset datasets indicated that sequencing was incomplete.

Notes on this clone: The antigen it binds to is not known. Base qualities are not provided; no much larger clone lies one nucleotide away.

Donors were healthy HIV-negative adults with no recently reported acute infections or vaccinations. Every donor was a Caucasian adult living in Nashville, Tennessee, USA. Magnetic negative selection was used to enrich CD4+ T cells, after which naive cells were positively selected on CD45RA and the negative fraction became the memory subset. Blood was obtained by leukapheresis, after which PBMCs were separated by Ficoll-Histopaque density gradient centrifugation and cryopreserved in liquid nitrogen vapor phase. Purity and quantity of every magnetically sorted T cell population were checked by analytical flow cytometry. Genomic DNA was isolated from every sorted fraction and measured by UV absorbance on a Nanodrop 2000c. The germline V gene sets CDR1 to MRHNA and CDR2 to SNTAGT. Reading from cysteine to phenylalanine, the CDR3 counts 14 amino acids. Only the CDR3 DNA stays, 42 bases, in frame from base 1. Between the V and J ends, shortened by 10 bases and 4 bases respectively, the junction contains 19 bases.

Using the deep immunoSEQ assay, multiplex PCR amplified TCR CDR3 regions from genomic DNA. For each cell subset, the extracted genomic DNA was distributed evenly across all wells of several immunoSEQ 96-well plates, and each plate served as one replicate. For sorted subsets, each replicate PCR was loaded with 200 ng genomic DNA, equivalent to 32,000 or so T cell genomes. Purified libraries were measured with a Qubit 3.0 fluorometer, size-checked on a Bioanalyzer 2100, and measured again with the KAPA Library Quantification kit. Each immunoSEQ 96-well plate was sequenced on its own single-read 150-cycle Illumina NextSeq 550 flow cell. On the authors' methods: Because the immunoSEQ output included only junctional sequences and no quality scores, the filtering could not be the same as the filtering used for full-length reads. Sequences were annotated with PyIR, a Python wrapper for IgBLAST v1.9, using IMGT germline references to assign V/J genes and CDR3. Reads with weak V/J assignments (E-value above 1e-6), missing CDR3, stop codons, out-of-frame junctions, or ambiguous translated residues were removed. V3J clonotypes were defined as sequences sharing an identical inferred V gene, J gene, and CDR3 amino acid sequence. To compute the percentage overlap between repertoires, the number of shared unique clonotypes was divided by the size of the smaller repertoire. RTK rarefaction, the Chao1 estimator, and Recon v2.1 estimates of unobserved clonotypes were used to assess repertoire richness. Generation probabilities were computed with OLGA for all TCRbeta clonotypes obtained by the gDNA method from several donors. This immuneACCESS table, as held by TCRdb, lists in-frame sequences with V and J called but not all clones. Of the missing ones, under half trace to an unresolved V gene in checked studies; the others have no known cause. Clone size and V and J calls were adopted from that table, with D and trimming inferred from the DNA. For this sample there are roughly 680,000 clones; about two thirds appear just once. The top ten clones comprise approximately 1.8% of the sample.

The chain joins TRBV6-4 to TRBJ1-1, with TRBD1 as a weak D call on 6 bases. The sequenced sample consisted of memory CD4+ T cells sorted from blood. The cell subset or site label, read with the paper, signifies: CD45RA-negative fraction. The receptor's source is a woman aged 25 to 39 in good health. The CDR3 protein sequence reads: CATRYTHRVTEAFF. The sequenced DNA: TGTGCCACGCGATACACCCACAGGGTCACTGAAGCTTTCTTT.